The 9 T cell receptor beta chains given below trace back to one sample, sequenced in a study of blood T cell repertoires in COVID-19. Assay: immunoSEQ multiplex PCR; the TCRdb copy retains only in-frame clones and omits some. This table has 150,000 to 200,000 clones, 80% to 90% appearing once. Sequencing was done on a sample of peripheral blood. These TCRs come from a man between 60 and 75 years old with acute or convalescent COVID-19.

The CDR3, as DNA: TGTGCCATCAGTGCCGGGACAGGGAAGAACGAGCAGTACTTC. Residues: CAISAGTGKNEQYF. This chain connects TRBV10-3 to TRBJ2-7; 9 bases are a match to TRBD1. Per germline, CDR1 ENHRY and CDR2 SYGVKD. After removal of 4 bases from V and 5 bases from J, the junction contained 6 bases not matched to a gene. CDR3 length: 14 residues.

This clone came up a few times. The rearrangement links TRBV28 to TRBJ1-1; possible D gene TRBD1, 5 bases. Germline assignment: CDR1 MDHEN and CDR2 SYDVKM. Between the trimmed V and J ends, which lost 5 bases and 4 bases, there was a span of 14 bases. CDR3 length equals 14 residues. The CDR3 loop is CASSLPTGVTEAFF. CDR3 nucleotide sequence: TGTGCCAGCAGTCTCCCCACGGGGGTCACTGAAGCTTTCTTT.

The J gene is TRBJ2-2, the V gene TRBV7-9; TRBD1 might be the D (6 bases). This CDR3 contains 16 residues. Germline CDR1 is SEHNR and CDR2 is FQNEAQ (reference sequence). V lost 5 bases, J lost 6 bases, and 19 bases lay in between. The CDR3 DNA is TGTGCCAGCAGCCCCTCGGGGCAGGGGAAATCCGGGGAGCTGTTTTTT. Translating gives CASSPSGQGKSGELFF.

This chain connects TRBV7-3 to TRBJ2-7; the match to TRBD2 covers 11 bases. The trim removed 7 bases at V and 4 bases at J, leaving 6 bases unmatched. The CDR3 extends over 14 amino acids. The germline V gene encodes CDR1 SGHTA and CDR2 FQGTGA. CDR3 sequence reads: CASTKTSGAYEQYF. DNA for the CDR3: TGTGCCAGCACCAAGACTAGCGGGGCGTACGAGCAGTACTTC.

V usage is TRBV18 and J usage is TRBJ2-7, with 8 bases lining up with TRBD1. Germline CDR1 and CDR2: KGHSH and LQKENI. The V and J ends lost 6 bases and 3 bases, in that order; junction bases with no gene match: 10. The CDR3 length is 15 residues. The CDR3 sequence: CASSLDRAGYYEQYF. The CDR3 bases are TGTGCCAGCTCCCTGGACAGGGCAGGGTACTACGAGCAGTACTTC.

The CDR3 region has the DNA TGTGCCAGCAGTTCCGCTCAGAAAACCTACGAGCAGTACTTC. This sequence encodes CASSSAQKTYEQYF. The chain combines TRBV27 with TRBJ2-7; D gene unclear. The ends were cut back, 4 bases at V and 2 bases at J, with 12 bases in the middle. Germline assignment: CDR1 MNHEY and CDR2 SMNVEV (reference sequence). This CDR3 spans 14 amino acids.

There are a few counts of this clone. The chain couples TRBV4-2 to TRBJ1-5, with TRBD1 identical over 8 bases. V was clipped by 0 bases and J by 7 bases; unmatched bases: 11. Germline values: CDR1 LGHNA, CDR2 YNFKEQ. The CDR3 is 17 amino acids. The CDR3 region has the DNA TGTGCCAGCAGCCAAGATGGGGCAGGACAGGGAACCCAGCCCCAGCATTTT. Translated, it gives CASSQDGAGQGTQPQHF.

The chain recombines TRBV5-4 with TRBJ1-4; maybe TRBD1 (6 bases). This CDR3 is 14 amino acids long. Between the trimmed V and J ends, which lost 1 base and 6 bases, there was a span of 10 bases. Germline CDR1 and CDR2: SGHNT and YYREEE (reference sequence). The chain's CDR3 is CASSLSGGHEKLFF. Written as DNA, the CDR3 is TGTGCCAGCAGCTTGTCCGGGGGGCATGAAAAACTGTTTTTT.

The genes are TRBV18 and TRBJ2-7; the D gene is possibly TRBD2 (5 bases). Germline values: CDR1 KGHSH, CDR2 LQKENI. Trimming shortened V by 4 bases and J by 2 bases, and 12 bases separated the two germline ends. This CDR3 is built from 14 residues. The CDR3 region has the DNA TGTGCCAGCTCACTATCGGGAAGGGCCTACGAGCAGTACTTC. Translated: CASSLSGRAYEQYF. The full variable domain, rest sourced from reference TRBV18 and TRBJ2-7, is NAGVMQNPRHLVRRRGQEARLRCSPMKGHSHVYWYRQLPEEGLKFMVYLQKENIIDESGMPKERFSAEFPKEGPSILRIQQVVRGDSAAYFCASSLSGRAYEQYFGPGTRLTVT.